This TCR beta chain was obtained from a study of OX40 agonist ivuxolimab in advanced cancers. Study summary: Across the patients, intravenous ivuxolimab was delivered every 2 weeks at 0.01 to 10 mg/kg.

On this clone itself: Its cognate antigen is unknown.

Peripheral blood came from all dose cohorts at three timepoints. Produced via immunoSEQ multiplex PCR; TCRdb's table is partial and in-frame only. This sample yields roughly 66,000 clones, of which around 83% are seen a single time; about 0.42% belongs to the top ten. The study's findings and limits: Relatively little clonal expansion, among the lowest observed, appeared in partial responders at 0.1-3.0 mg/kg.

The sequence came from an adult with an advanced solid tumor such as melanoma, head and neck, liver or kidney cancer. The source material was CD4+ or CD8+ T cells sorted from blood, sampled in a trial of the OX40 agonist ivuxolimab.

Written as DNA, the CDR3 is TGTGCCAGCAGCTTGCGGGTGGATGAGCAGTTCTTC. The encoded protein is CASSLRVDEQFF. The rearrangement uses TRBV5-8 and TRBJ2-1; D remains unclear. The CDR3 totals 12 residues. V lost 1 base and J lost 8, with 7 bases in between. Germline CDR1 SGHTS, CDR2 YDEGEE. The variable domain in full, with the rest retrieved from reference TRBV5-8 and TRBJ2-1, is EAGVTQSPTHLIKTRGQQATLRCSPISGHTSVYWYQQALGLGLQFLLWYDEGEERNRGNFPPRFSGRQFPNYSSELNVNALELEDSALYLCASSLRVDEQFFGPGTRLTVL.